The clone carrying this TCR beta chain showed up just a few times. As yet, its antigen is unknown. The data stem from a study of spatial heterogeneity in lung cancer. Study overall: Unique TCR and UMI combinations averaged more than ten appearances each in raw reads. Study observations and caveats: There were more appearances of ubiquitous expanded tumor TCRs in blood at resection than at follow-up.

V gave up 2 bases and J gave up 3 bases, with 8 bases separating them. Germline-derived CDR1 and CDR2 are MNHNS and SASEGT. The CDR3 is 13 residues long. Carried by each TCR cDNA molecule was a unique molecular identifier. A single record per CDR3 protein comes from TCRdb applying MiXCR to the 5' RACE reads. Of around 89,000 distinct CDR3 sequences detected, over 9.5% appear once; the ten largest clones hold under 50%. Indicated time point: sample taken at primary tumor resection. No cells were sorted before sequencing. The whole RNA sequenced was extracted from tumor, nontumor lung or frozen PBMC. The gene calls are TRBV6-1 and TRBJ2-7; TRBD2 might be the D (6 bases). The source of this sequence is a male donor with early-stage non-small cell lung cancer. Material: PBMCs, obtained at surgery. Written as DNA, the CDR3 is TGTGCCAGCAGTGAAACGGGACTCTACGAGCAGTACTTC. Translated: CASSETGLYEQYF.